The table lists the clone carrying this T cell receptor (beta chain) with many counts. The antigen is undetermined. CDR1 is SGHTA, CDR2 FQGNSA, per germline. The CDR3 loop spans 11 amino acids. The V gene lost 3 bases and the J gene lost 9 bases, with 6 bases spanning the gap. This sample was included in a study of response to subunit inactivated influenza vaccine. TCRdb reprocessed the RT-PCR reads via MiXCR and lists one record per CDR3 protein. In the table there are around 480,000 distinct CDR3 sequences, 9.5% to 13% of which are singletons. Study results and caveats: T cells newly recruited by each seasonal influenza vaccination are few, the authors suggested.

This receptor was identified in a man between 50 and 59 years old who received an inactivated influenza vaccine. The chain couples TRBV7-2 to TRBJ2-1, with D unclear. Sequencing was performed on PBMCs from blood, taken roughly 48 days after vaccination. For the CDR3, the DNA is TGTGCCAGCAGCTTTTTTGGTGAGCAGTTCTTC. This encodes CASSFFGEQFF.